These 20 T cell receptor beta chains share one sample of origin, sequenced in a study of molecular identifiers for immune sequencing clone quantification. One entry per CDR3 protein, called by TCRdb with MiXCR from the PCR reads. The sample gives 460,000 or so distinct CDR3 sequences, about 25% of which show up once; under 0.85% is in the top ten. Sequenced material: naive CD8+ T cells from blood, with Jurkat cell RNA spiked in. The subset here: FACS-sorted CD8+CD4-CCR7+CD45RA+ naive T cells. These receptors originate from a human donor in good health. Some libraries in this study had Jurkat cell RNA spiked in.

The chain uses TRBV11-2 and TRBJ2-3; 7 bases agree with TRBD2. This CDR3 contains 19 residues. Germline lookup yields CDR1 SGHAT and CDR2 FQNNGV. Trimming took 3 bases from V and 2 from J; bases not matched to a gene: 17. This CDR3 reads CASSLSPRGGYYPTDTQYF. In DNA, the CDR3 is TGTGCCAGCAGCTTGTCCCCCCGGGGAGGGTATTACCCCACAGATACGCAGTATTTT.

V gene TRBV20-1 combines with J gene TRBJ2-3; TRBD2 is a possible D gene (6 bases). The CDR3 is 13 amino acids. Trimming stripped 1 base from V and 3 bases from J, with 8 bases between. Per the germline V gene, CDR1 is DFQATT and CDR2 is SNEGSKA (reference sequence). This CDR3 reads CSARGGRTDTQYF. In nucleotides, the CDR3 is TGCAGTGCTAGAGGTGGGAGGACAGATACGCAGTATTTT.

V and J are TRBV7-2 and TRBJ2-2, with D perhaps TRBD1 (6 bases). Trimming left V 6 bases short and J 1 base short, with 12 bases between. The CDR3 runs 15 residues. Germline-derived CDR1 and CDR2 are SGHTA and FQGNSA. The CDR3 bases are TGTGCCAGCAGAGGACAGCGAGAGAACACCGGGGAGCTGTTTTTT. Its protein product is CASRGQRENTGELFF.

The chain links TRBV27 to TRBJ2-7, with 9 bases fitting TRBD1. Trimming at V came to 4 bases and at J to 7 bases, leaving 14 bases not matched to a gene. The CDR3 extends over 16 amino acids. The germline gives CDR1 MNHEY, CDR2 SMNVEV (reference sequence). The CDR3 region has the DNA TGTGCCAGCAGTTCGCACAGGGGGCTTCGGGGTTTGGAGCAGTACTTC. Residues: CASSSHRGLRGLEQYF.

About this clonotype: It may be a read error: a sequence one base away is much more abundant. V is TRBV12-5 and J is TRBJ1-5; no firm D call. The CDR3 sequence is 12 residues long. From germline, CDR1 is LGHNT and CDR2 FRNRAP. The CDR3 region is CASGLDDQPKHF. CDR3 in DNA: TGTGCTAGTGGTTTGGATGATCAGCCCAAGCATTTT.

A few counts support this clonotype. The CDR3 loop is CASSYVLAGVGTDTQYF. CDR3 sequence (DNA): TGTGCCAGCAGTTACGTCTTGGCGGGAGTAGGCACAGATACGCAGTATTTT. V and J are TRBV6-6 and TRBJ2-3; 7 bases are shared with TRBD2. Looked up from germline, CDR1 is MNHNY and CDR2 is SVGAGI (reference sequence). With 2 bases clipped from V and 1 base from J, the junction kept 9 bases outside the gene matches. The CDR3 consists of 17 residues.

V usage is TRBV11-2 and J usage is TRBJ1-2; D is unclear. The CDR3 spans 13 residues. V gave up 6 bases and J gave up 2 bases, with 10 bases separating them. Germline CDR1 reads SGHAT; CDR2 reads FQNNGV. The CDR3 DNA reads as TGTGCCAGCAGTGGCCGGGAAAACTATGGCTACACCTTC. Amino acids: CASSGRENYGYTF.

This clonotype was seen ten or more times. The genes are TRBV5-1 and TRBJ2-5; tentatively, D is TRBD2 (6 bases). The CDR3 is 17 residues long. Trimming shortened V by 4 bases and J by 2 bases, and 21 bases separated the two germline ends. CDR1 is SGHRS and CDR2 is YFSETQ in the germline V gene. CDR3 residues: CASSLPRVGRVQETQYF. CDR3 nucleotide sequence: TGCGCCAGCAGCCTACCCAGGGTCGGGAGAGTTCAAGAGACCCAGTACTTC.

This clonotype was detected many times. The chain has TRBV2 and TRBJ2-7; 7 nucleotides line up with TRBD2. The V and J ends lost 7 bases and 3 bases, in that order; junction bases with no gene match: 3. CDR1 and CDR2 from the germline V gene are SNHLY and FYNNEI. This CDR3 region has 12 residues. CDR3: CASTGGGYEQYF. The DNA of the CDR3 is TGTGCCAGCACGGGCGGGGGCTACGAGCAGTACTTC.

This clonotype was counted ten times or more. The rearrangement uses TRBV29-1 and TRBJ2-3, with D uncertain. V dropped 6 bases and J dropped 0 bases, with 22 bases sitting between them. This CDR3 has 17 amino acids. The germline CDR1 and CDR2 sequences are SQVTM and ANQGSEA. The CDR3, as DNA: TGCAGCGTCTCCGGTGTTGTAAACGTCGCTAGCACAGATACGCAGTATTTT. It encodes CSVSGVVNVASTDTQYF.

This clonotype has at least ten counts. The chain carries TRBV28 and TRBJ2-3, with TRBD2 matching over 8 bases. Germline CDR1 MDHEN, CDR2 SYDVKM. The CDR3 is 15 amino acids. The V and J ends lost 2 bases and 2 bases, in that order; junction bases with no gene match: 3. The CDR3 protein is CASSLTSGYTDTQYF. The CDR3 bases are TGTGCCAGCAGTTTAACTAGCGGTTACACAGATACGCAGTATTTT.

At least ten counts were recorded for this clonotype. The chain uses TRBV29-1 and TRBJ1-1; D not certain. V lost 4 bases, J lost 5 bases, and 17 bases lay in between. Germline assignment: CDR1 SQVTM and CDR2 ANQGSEA. This CDR3 is built from 14 residues. This chain's CDR3 is CSVGHSLGRTEAFF. The CDR3 DNA reads TGCAGCGTTGGACACAGTTTAGGACGGACTGAAGCTTTCTTT.

This clonotype was counted only a few times. V is TRBV7-8 and J is TRBJ2-1; 8 bases line up with TRBD1. The CDR3 length is 14 residues. The germline V gene has CDR1 SGHVS and CDR2 FQNEAQ. After removal of 1 base from V and 5 bases from J, the junction contained 1 base not matched to a gene. The CDR3 sequence is CASSLGQGHNEQFF. The DNA of the CDR3 is TGTGCCAGCAGCTTAGGACAGGGGCACAATGAGCAGTTCTTC.

This clonotype was counted between two and nine times. This rearrangement joins TRBV14 to TRBJ2-1; D gene uncertain. The germline V and J ends were trimmed by 0 bases and 5 bases, with 11 bases remaining between them. CDR1 is SGHDN, CDR2 FVKESK, per germline. The CDR3 covers 15 residues. The CDR3 spells CASSQDPTENNEQFF. CDR3 nucleotide sequence: TGTGCCAGCAGCCAAGATCCTACGGAGAACAATGAGCAGTTCTTC. Filled out from reference TRBV14 and TRBJ2-1, the complete variable domain reads EAGVTQFPSHSVIEKGQTVTLRCDPISGHDNLYWYRRVMGKEIKFLLHFVKESKQDESGMPNNRFLAERTGGTYSTLKVQPAELEDSGVYFCASSQDPTENNEQFFGPGTRLTVL.

The J gene is TRBJ2-5, the V gene TRBV27; D uncertain. The V end was cut by 6 bases, the J end by 7 bases, with 15 bases between. Germline V lookup: CDR1 MNHEY, CDR2 SMNVEV (reference sequence). The CDR3 is made up of 13 amino acids. The CDR3 nucleotides read TGTGCCAGCAGGGGTCCCCGCGATGGGACCCAGTACTTC. Protein product: CASRGPRDGTQYF.

The chain combines TRBV27 with TRBJ2-7; the D gene is possibly TRBD1 (6 bases). V lost 2 bases and J lost 6, with 17 bases in between. CDR3 size: 15 residues. Germline V gene sequence: CDR1 MNHEY, CDR2 SMNVEV (reference sequence). In DNA, the CDR3 is TGTGCCAGCAGTTTAAAAGCCGGACAGACGTCCGAGCAGTACTTC. It codes for CASSLKAGQTSEQYF.

This clonotype appeared a few times. The V call is TRBV4-3, the J call TRBJ2-7; D unclear. Germline CDR1 is LGHNA and CDR2 is YSLEER. V dropped 0 bases and J dropped 7 bases, with 16 bases sitting between them. This CDR3 is 15 amino acids long. CDR3 sequence reads: CASSQDRAIIWEQYF. The CDR3 DNA reads as TGCGCCAGCAGCCAAGATCGCGCCATTATCTGGGAGCAGTACTTC.

V is TRBV27 and J is TRBJ1-6; D gene ambiguous. Germline CDR1 MNHEY, CDR2 SMNVEV (reference sequence). V was trimmed by 6 bases and J by 0 bases, leaving 12 bases between them. The CDR3 spans 16 residues. CDR3 amino acids: CASRPTVSSYNSPLHF. The CDR3 DNA follows: TGTGCCAGCAGACCGACGGTGAGCTCCTATAATTCACCCCTCCACTTT.

This clonotype has a handful of counts. The chain carries TRBV19 and TRBJ1-1; D unclear. The CDR3 is 11 residues long. Germline values: CDR1 LNHDA, CDR2 SQIVND (reference sequence). Trimming left V 3 bases short and J 4 bases short, with 3 bases between. The chain's CDR3 is CASSIPTEAFF. CDR3 nucleotides: TGTGCCAGTAGTATTCCCACTGAAGCTTTCTTT.

A few counts support this clonotype. DNA of the CDR3: TGTGCCAGTGCTTGGTCCTCAAGTTCCTACAATGAGCAGTTCTTC. Encoded protein: CASAWSSSSYNEQFF. The rearrangement joins TRBV19 to TRBJ2-1; D gene unclear. The V gene lost 8 bases and the J gene lost 1 base, with 15 bases spanning the gap. This CDR3 comprises 15 residues. Germline CDR1 is LNHDA and CDR2 is SQIVND (reference sequence).